This paragraph covers one T cell receptor (beta chain) sequence. These data belong to a study of blood T cell repertoires in COVID-19. Authors' methods: Estimation of nucleated cell counts was performed using reference gene primer amplification. Produced via immunoSEQ multiplex PCR; TCRdb's table is partial and in-frame only. The V and J calls and clone size come from that table; D and trimming were worked out from the DNA. The table shows a few hundred thousand clones, with around 89% occurring only once. The receptor's source is a woman aged 55-70 years with COVID-19, enrolled during active disease. Specimen: peripheral blood.

CDR3 sequence: CASSPGTGEQPQHF. The CDR3 DNA sequence: TGTGCCAGCAGCCCCGGGACAGGGGAACAGCCCCAGCATTTT. This sequence joins TRBV3-1 (or the pseudogene TRBV3-2) and TRBJ1-5; 10 bases line up with TRBD1. J gave up 7 bases and V 4 bases, and 4 bases lay outside the gene matches. This CDR3 is built from 14 residues. Looked up from germline, CDR1 is LGHDT and CDR2 is YNNKEL (reference sequence).